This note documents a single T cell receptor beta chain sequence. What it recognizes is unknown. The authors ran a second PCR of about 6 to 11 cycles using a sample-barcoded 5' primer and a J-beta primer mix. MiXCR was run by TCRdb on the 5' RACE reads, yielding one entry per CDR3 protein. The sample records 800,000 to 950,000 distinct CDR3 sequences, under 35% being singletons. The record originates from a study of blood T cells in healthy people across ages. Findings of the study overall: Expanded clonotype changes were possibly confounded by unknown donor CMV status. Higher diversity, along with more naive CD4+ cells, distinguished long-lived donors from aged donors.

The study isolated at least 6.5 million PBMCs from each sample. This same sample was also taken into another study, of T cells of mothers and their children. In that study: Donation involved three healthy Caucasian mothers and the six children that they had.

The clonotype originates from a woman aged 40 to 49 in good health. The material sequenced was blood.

DNA for the CDR3: TGCAGTGCTAGAGCCGAATTGGGGACAGCTAACTATGGCTACACCTTC. Its translation is CSARAELGTANYGYTF. The chain links TRBV20-1 to TRBJ1-2, with TRBD1 matching 7 bases. Looked up from germline, CDR1 is DFQATT and CDR2 is SNEGSKA (reference sequence). This CDR3 is 16 amino acids long. With 1 base clipped from V and 0 bases from J, the junction kept 8 bases outside the gene matches.